The 27 T cell receptor beta chains below all came from one sample that was sequenced in a study of cytomegalovirus exposure and HLA in healthy donors. The PCR used 60 Vbeta and 13 Jbeta primers. Profiled with immunoSEQ multiplex PCR; TCRdb holds only in-frame clones, not every one. The top ten hold approximately 6% of the sample, which has roughly 33,000 clones, 80% seen once. What was sequenced was PBMCs. The origin of the receptors is a male donor in good health and CMV-seronegative.

The V call is TRBV7-9, the J call TRBJ2-3; 10 nucleotides align to TRBD2. CDR3 length equals 16 residues. V lost 5 bases, J lost 1 base, and 6 bases stayed unmatched. Per germline, CDR1 SEHNR and CDR2 FQNEAQ (reference sequence). The CDR3 DNA reads TGTGCCAGCAGCGCAACTAGCGGGACTGGCACAGATACGCAGTATTTT. Translated: CASSATSGTGTDTQYF.

The chain is built from TRBV4-1 and TRBJ2-7; D call uncertain. The CDR3 is made up of 14 amino acids. CDR1 and CDR2 (germline): MGHRA, YSYEKL. V gave up 3 bases and J gave up 1 base, with 10 bases separating them. CDR3 sequence (DNA): TGCGCCAGCAGCCACCCGAGGTTGTCCTACGAGCAGTACTTC. Translation gives CASSHPRLSYEQYF.

This sequence joins TRBV21-1 and TRBJ2-7; TRBD2 is taken as the D call from the table, unchecked against the DNA. TRBV21-1 is tagged as a pseudogene. This CDR3 spans 17 amino acids. CDR3 in amino acids: CASSKPGEAGDFYEQYF. CDR3 nucleotides: TGTGCCAGCAGCAAACCGGGGGAGGCAGGTGATTTCTACGAGCAGTACTTC.

This clone came up a few times. This rearrangement joins TRBV7-2 to TRBJ2-7; no clear D. The CDR3 has 14 residues. The ends were cut back, 0 bases at V and 3 bases at J, with 9 bases in the middle. Germline loops: CDR1 SGHTA, CDR2 FQGNSA. The CDR3, as DNA: TGTGCCAGCAGCTTAGCGCTTGGCCGCTACGAGCAGTACTTC. Its protein is CASSLALGRYEQYF.

This clone came up once. V gene TRBV27 combines with J gene TRBJ1-5, with 9 positions matching TRBD1. Germline-derived CDR1 and CDR2 are MNHEY and SMNVEV (reference sequence). J was trimmed by 4 bases and V by 3 bases; bases with no gene match: 7. The length of the CDR3 is 16 residues. The CDR3 DNA reads as TGTGCCAGCAGTTTCCGACCCGGGACAGGGAATCAGCCCCAGCATTTT. Translating gives CASSFRPGTGNQPQHF.

The CDR3 region is CASGSPGTGGNEQFF. As DNA, the CDR3 is TGTGCTAGTGGTTCACCCGGGACAGGGGGCAATGAGCAGTTCTTC. V is TRBV12-5 and J is TRBJ2-1; 11 bases agree with TRBD1. The CDR3 is made up of 15 amino acids. CDR1 is LGHNT and CDR2 is FRNRAP in the germline V gene. V shed 4 bases and J 6 bases; nucleotides not matched to a gene: 5.

This chain links TRBV7-6 with TRBJ1-2; 10 bases line up with TRBD1. V gave up 0 bases and J gave up 6 bases; unmatched junction bases: 7. The CDR3 is 16 residues long. The germline V gene encodes CDR1 SGHVS and CDR2 FNYEAQ. CDR3 sequence: CASSLAPTGGADGYTF. In DNA form, the CDR3 reads TGTGCCAGCAGCTTAGCCCCGACAGGGGGCGCGGATGGCTACACCTTC. The full variable domain, rest sourced from reference TRBV7-6 and TRBJ1-2, is GAGVSQSPRYKVTKRGQDVALRCDPISGHVSLYWYRQALGQGPEFLTYFNYEAQQDKSGLPNDRFSAERPEGSISTLTIQRTEQRDSAMYRCASSLAPTGGADGYTFGSGTRLTVV.

The rearrangement uses TRBV30 and TRBJ1-1, with no clear D. The CDR3 extends over 13 amino acids. The ends were cut back, 2 bases at V and 2 bases at J, with 9 bases in the middle. Germline assignment: CDR1 GTSNPN and CDR2 SVGIG (reference sequence). The CDR3 reads CAWSQATNTEAFF. The DNA for the CDR3 is TGTGCCTGGAGTCAGGCCACTAACACTGAAGCTTTCTTT. Supplemented by reference TRBV30 and TRBJ1-1, the full variable domain reads SQTIHQWPATLVQPVGSPLSLECTVEGTSNPNLYWYRQAAGRGLQLLFYSVGIGQISSEVPQNLSASRPQDRQFILSSKKLLLSDSGFYLCAWSQATNTEAFFGQGTRLTVV.

Only one count was recorded for this clone. The chain has TRBV5-4 and TRBJ1-1, with TRBD1 as a possible D gene (6 bases). Deletions cut 4 bases from V and 4 bases from J, with 14 bases between. This CDR3 has 14 residues. The germline V gene has CDR1 SGHNT and CDR2 YYREEE (reference sequence). The CDR3 nucleotides are TGTGCCAGCAGCACCAGGGGATATGGCACTGAAGCTTTCTTT. This sequence encodes CASSTRGYGTEAFF.

This rearrangement joins TRBV6-1 to TRBJ2-7, with TRBD1 matching 11 bases. Germline V lookup: CDR1 MNHNS, CDR2 SASEGT. The V gene end was trimmed by 4 bases and the J gene end by 4 bases; junction bases not matched to a gene: 12. This CDR3 comprises 17 residues. CDR3: CASSGGVGGQGVYEQYF. The CDR3 coding sequence is TGTGCCAGCAGTGGCGGGGTGGGGGGACAGGGGGTTTACGAGCAGTACTTC.

This clone was found once. The chain carries TRBV7-9 and TRBJ2-2; tentative D call: TRBD2 (6 bases). The germline gives CDR1 SEHNR, CDR2 FQNEAQ (reference sequence). The V and J ends lost 5 bases and 0 bases respectively, with 13 bases between them. This CDR3 comprises 16 residues. The CDR3, as DNA: TGTGCCAGCAGCCCACGCGGGGCTACGAACACCGGGGAGCTGTTTTTT. Protein sequence: CASSPRGATNTGELFF. Looking up the rest from reference TRBV7-9 and TRBJ2-2 gives the full variable domain: DTGVSQNPRHKITKRGQNVTFRCDPISEHNRLYWYRQTLGQGPEFLTYFQNEAQLEKSRLLSDRFSAERPKGSFSTLEIQRTEQGDSAMYLCASSPRGATNTGELFFGEGSRLTVL.

This chain connects TRBV7-6 to TRBJ2-7; 7 nucleotides line up with TRBD1. The ends lost 2 bases at V and 1 base at J; junction bases unmatched: 8. This CDR3 has 16 residues. Germline V gene data show CDR1 as SGHVS and CDR2 as FNYEAQ. CDR3 sequence (DNA): TGTGCCAGCAGCTTAAGGCAATGGACAGGATCCTACGAGCAGTACTTC. Amino acid sequence: CASSLRQWTGSYEQYF.

This clone was counted only a few times. CDR3 sequence reads: CASSLYGTGAQPQHF. Here the CDR3 DNA reads TGTGCCAGCAGTTTATACGGGACAGGGGCTCAGCCCCAGCATTTT. The rearrangement uses TRBV28 and TRBJ1-5; 10 nucleotides match TRBD1. The junction had 3 bases not matched to a gene; V was cut back by 1 base and J by 6 bases. Germline assignment: CDR1 MDHEN and CDR2 SYDVKM. The CDR3 has 15 residues.

This clone occurred a few times. The V call is TRBV7-8, the J call TRBJ2-7; TRBD2 aligns across 15 bases. The junction had 14 bases not matched to a gene; V was cut back by 5 bases and J by 9 bases. This CDR3 spans 17 amino acids. Germline V lookup: CDR1 SGHVS, CDR2 FQNEAQ. Here the CDR3 DNA reads TGTGCCAGCAGCACCGGACTAGCGGGAGGGGGCCTGGTGGGGCAGTACTTC. Translated: CASSTGLAGGGLVGQYF.

The chain couples TRBV4-1 to TRBJ1-5; 9 bases line up with TRBD1. The V gene end was trimmed by 3 bases and the J gene end by 5 bases; junction bases not matched to a gene: 5. This CDR3 spans 15 amino acids. Germline V CDR1 and CDR2: MGHRA, YSYEKL. This CDR3 is CASSQDRGEYQPQHF. CDR3 nucleotides: TGCGCCAGCAGCCAGGACAGGGGTGAATATCAGCCCCAGCATTTT.

This chain uses TRBV5-8 with TRBJ2-7; 7 nucleotides line up with TRBD1. J lost 3 bases, V lost 1 base, and 4 bases had no gene match. Germline V gene data show CDR1 as SGHTS and CDR2 as YDEGEE. This CDR3 contains 14 residues. CDR3 sequence: CASSLLQGLYEQYF. The CDR3, as DNA: TGTGCCAGCAGCTTGTTACAGGGGCTCTACGAGCAGTACTTC.

The CDR3 loop is CATRVELPRADTQYF. DNA for the CDR3: TGTGCCACCCGCGTGGAGCTCCCGAGGGCGGATACGCAGTATTTT. The chain has TRBV10-3 and TRBJ2-3; possibly TRBD2 for D (5 bases). Germline assignment: CDR1 ENHRY and CDR2 SYGVKD. The CDR3 runs to 15 residues. V shed 10 bases and J shed 6 bases, with 23 bases lying between them.

The chain employs TRBV6-5 and TRBJ2-7; unclear D gene. The CDR3 consists of 12 residues. V lost 5 bases and J 0 bases, leaving 5 bases between the germline ends. Germline CDR1 MNHEY, CDR2 SVGAGI. The CDR3: CASSNTSYEQYF. CDR3 coding DNA: TGTGCCAGCAGTAACACCTCCTACGAGCAGTACTTC.

J is TRBJ2-2 and V is TRBV6-1; D not certain. Per germline, CDR1 MNHNS and CDR2 SASEGT. The CDR3 is 12 residues long. Trimming took off 6 bases at V and 4 bases at J, with 6 bases between the two ends. CDR3 loop: CASRPSTGELFF. In nucleotides, the CDR3 is TGTGCCAGCAGGCCTAGCACCGGGGAGCTGTTTTTT.

The chain employs TRBV6-5 and TRBJ2-7, with TRBD1 matching over 8 bases. The CDR3 totals 14 residues. Unmatched junction bases numbered 6, after V lost 5 bases and J lost 3 bases. The germline V gene encodes CDR1 MNHEY and CDR2 SVGAGI. The DNA for the CDR3 is TGTGCCAGCAGTAACCAGGGGGCGATCTACGAGCAGTACTTC. This encodes CASSNQGAIYEQYF.

CDR3 loop: CASSGQDSVNTEAFF. As DNA, the CDR3 is TGTGCCAGCAGCGGACAGGACAGTGTGAACACTGAAGCTTTCTTT. The chain links TRBV5-8 to TRBJ1-1; 7 nucleotides match TRBD1. V dropped 4 bases and J dropped 0; count of bases not matched to a gene: 6. This CDR3 is 15 amino acids long. The germline V gene encodes CDR1 SGHTS and CDR2 YDEGEE.

This chain joins TRBV19 and TRBJ2-3, with a tentative D call TRBD2 (6 bases). V lost 0 bases and J 8 bases, leaving 21 bases between the germline ends. The CDR3 has 17 residues. Germline lookup yields CDR1 LNHDA and CDR2 SQIVND (reference sequence). CDR3 protein: CASSIEGVGRGPATQYF. In DNA, the CDR3 is TGTGCCAGTAGTATAGAGGGGGTTGGGCGGGGCCCCGCTACGCAGTATTTT.

The count of this clone is one. The chain is built from TRBV5-1 and TRBJ1-1, with TRBD1 identical over 7 bases. The CDR3 extends over 14 amino acids. The J segment lost 3 bases and the V segment lost 4 bases, leaving 6 bases of the junction unmatched. Germline V lookup: CDR1 SGHRS, CDR2 YFSETQ. The CDR3 is CASSMTGWDTEAFF. The CDR3, as DNA: TGCGCCAGCAGCATGACAGGGTGGGACACTGAAGCTTTCTTT.

V usage is TRBV28 and J usage is TRBJ1-4; D ambiguous. The CDR3 consists of 14 residues. Trimming shortened V by 4 bases and J by 5 bases, and 11 bases separated the two germline ends. Germline V gene lookup returns CDR1 MDHEN and CDR2 SYDVKM. The DNA of the CDR3 is TGTGCCAGCAGTTCCCACGGCGGAAATGAAAAACTGTTTTTT. Its translation is CASSSHGGNEKLFF. The entire variable domain, with the rest obtained from reference TRBV28 and TRBJ1-4, is as follows: DVKVTQSSRYLVKRTGEKVFLECVQDMDHENMFWYRQDPGLGLRLIYFSYDVKMKEKGDIPEGYSVSREKKERFSLILESASTNQTSMYLCASSSHGGNEKLFFGSGTQLSVL.

The V call is TRBV27, the J call TRBJ1-5, with no clear D. The germline gives CDR1 MNHEY, CDR2 SMNVEV (reference sequence). The CDR3 length is 17 residues. Trimming took 0 bases from V and 1 from J, leaving 13 bases between them. The CDR3 loop reads CASSLSPTPRSNQPQHF. CDR3 in DNA: TGTGCCAGCAGTTTATCCCCGACCCCTAGGAGCAATCAGCCCCAGCATTTT.

The gene calls are TRBV15 and TRBJ2-3; tentatively, D is TRBD1 (5 bases). Germline CDR1 LNHNV, CDR2 YYDKDF (reference sequence). This CDR3 has 16 residues. V was shortened by 5 bases and J by 3 bases, with 18 bases between the two germline ends. The CDR3 DNA is TGTGCCACCAGCGCCCCAGGTGGGGCGGCGACAGATACGCAGTATTTT. It codes for CATSAPGGAATDTQYF. Full variable domain (missing parts from reference TRBV15 and TRBJ2-3): DAMVIQNPRYQVTQFGKPVTLSCSQTLNHNVMYWYQQKSSQAPKLLFHYYDKDFNNEADTPDNFQSRRPNTSFCFLDIRSPGLGDTAMYLCATSAPGGAATDTQYFGPGTRLTVL.

This clone was observed a handful of times. CDR3 sequence (DNA): TGTGCCAGCAGTTTATCCCCCGGGACAGCACAAGAGACCCAGTACTTC. It codes for CASSLSPGTAQETQYF. The chain uses TRBV27 and TRBJ2-5; 7 nucleotides align to TRBD1. CDR1 MNHEY and CDR2 SMNVEV come from the germline V gene (reference sequence). Trimming at V came to 0 bases and at J to 2 bases, leaving 6 bases not matched to a gene. The CDR3 is 16 residues long.